Shown below are 4 T cell receptor beta chains from a single sample sequenced in a study of shared clonotypes between healthy human individuals. The protocol was immunoSEQ multiplex PCR, while the TCRdb copy is restricted to in-frame clones and leaves out a portion. The data contain around 2.3 million clones, approximately 96% of them singletons. Sequenced: naive CD4+ T cells sorted from blood. Subset: CD45RA+ positively selected. These receptors were taken from a man younger than 35 in good health.

This clone is a singleton in its sample. The J gene is TRBJ1-6, the V gene TRBV7-9; D not certain. CDR3 length equals 16 residues. Germline V gives CDR1 SEHNR, CDR2 FQNEAQ (reference sequence). V gave up 0 bases and J gave up 8 bases, with 14 bases separating them. The CDR3 coding sequence is TGTGCCAGCAGCTTAGCGTTTTCCACCGGCCATTCACCCCTCCACTTT. Translation gives CASSLAFSTGHSPLHF.

The chain is built from TRBV19 and TRBJ1-1; D may be TRBD1 (6 bases). V was clipped by 6 bases and J by 4 bases, with 21 bases between them. The V gene's germline CDR1 is LNHDA and CDR2 SQIVND (reference sequence). The CDR3 consists of 16 residues. In DNA form, the CDR3 reads TGTGCCAGTAGACAGGAGGACAGAATGCCGAGCACTGAAGCTTTCTTT. Its translation is CASRQEDRMPSTEAFF.

In this sample, this clone turned up once. The chain employs TRBV10-3 and TRBJ2-2, with D tentatively TRBD2 (6 bases). V was clipped by 8 bases and J by 5 bases, with 21 bases between them. Germline-derived CDR1 and CDR2 are ENHRY and SYGVKD. This CDR3 is built from 16 residues. CDR3 coding DNA: TGTGCCATCTCTACCGGAGGGGCCTCGGGGACCGGGGAGCTGTTTTTT. It encodes CAISTGGASGTGELFF.

The DNA for the CDR3 is TGTGCCAGTATGTCCGGGAACACCGGGGAGCTGTTTTTT. Its protein product is CASMSGNTGELFF. The chain combines TRBV18 with TRBJ2-2; D not resolved. From germline, CDR1 is KGHSH and CDR2 LQKENI. The V and J ends lost 9 bases and 1 base respectively, with 9 bases between them. CDR3 length: 13 amino acids.